This T cell receptor beta chain was sequenced in a study of STAT3 mutations in large granular lymphocyte leukemia. Whole-study context: Roughly half of the longitudinally sequenced T-LGLL patients carried detectable canonical activating STAT3 mutations. General study points: Every T-cell large granular lymphocyte leukemia patient had at least one immunodominant TCR beta clonotype. Samples missed the first appearance of the clone. In about 30% of the 18 patients, new TCR clonotypes emerged after therapy.

The V gene lost 1 base and the J gene lost 0 bases, with 21 bases spanning the gap. The CDR3 covers 19 residues. In germline, CDR1 is KGHSH, CDR2 LQKENI. Using immunoSEQ multiplex PCR, the repertoire was profiled, and TCRdb retains in-frame clones only, with some absent. The table has tens of thousands of clones, about 81% seen once. In the case of this clone: What it binds is unknown.

Sequenced sample: PBMCs. This chain joins TRBV18 and TRBJ2-5; D assignment may be TRBD1 or TRBD2 (5 bases each). This TCR was recovered from a human donor with T large granular lymphocyte leukemia. Some clones in this sample may be carry-over from other donors' samples. CDR3 sequence: CASSPLRLPGTPHQETQYF. The CDR3 DNA reads as TGTGCCAGCTCACCACTCCGATTACCCGGGACCCCCCACCAAGAGACCCAGTACTTC. The full variable domain, with the rest looked up from reference TRBV18 and TRBJ2-5, is NAGVMQNPRHLVRRRGQEARLRCSPMKGHSHVYWYRQLPEEGLKFMVYLQKENIIDESGMPKERFSAEFPKEGPSILRIQQVVRGDSAAYFCASSPLRLPGTPHQETQYFGPGTRLLVL.